This entry lists 29 T cell receptor beta chains sequenced from one sample in a study of PD-L1 blockade in urothelial cancer. Profiled with immunoSEQ multiplex PCR; TCRdb holds only in-frame clones, not every one. The sample consists of fewer than 130,000 clones, 70% to 85% of them appearing once. Sequencing was performed on PBMCs, taken around atezolizumab (anti-PD-L1) treatment. These receptors came from a man aged 45-65 years with urothelial cancer.

This clone was counted a single time. The V gene is TRBV7-2, the J gene TRBJ1-2; D is undetermined. Germline CDR1 reads SGHTA; CDR2 reads FQGNSA. The CDR3 spans 14 residues. V gave up 2 bases and J gave up 0 bases, with 7 bases separating them. CDR3 loop: CASSLWPTNYGYTF. The CDR3 DNA follows: TGTGCCAGCAGCTTATGGCCGACTAACTATGGCTACACCTTC.

This clone was observed a few times. The chain carries TRBV9 and TRBJ1-1, with a tentative D call TRBD1 (5 bases). Per germline, CDR1 SGDLS and CDR2 YYNGEE. V lost 1 base and J lost 3, with 7 bases in between. The CDR3 contains 13 residues. Written as DNA, the CDR3 is TGTGCCAGCAGCGTACGGGGGGACACTGAAGCTTTCTTT. Translation: CASSVRGDTEAFF.

The rearrangement links TRBV7-2 to TRBJ1-2; 9 positions agree with TRBD1. The germline gives CDR1 SGHTA, CDR2 FQGNSA. J gave up 4 bases and V 8 bases, and 5 bases lay outside the gene matches. The CDR3 contains 13 residues. The CDR3 here is CASPDRGTYGYTF. The CDR3 bases are TGTGCCAGCCCCGACAGGGGGACCTATGGCTACACCTTC.

The CDR3: CSVVIHPNSPLHF. The CDR3 DNA sequence: TGCAGCGTTGTTATACACCCAAATTCACCCCTCCACTTT. The chain has TRBV29-1 and TRBJ1-6; D gene uncertain. Trimming took 4 bases from V and 7 from J, leaving 11 bases between them. The V gene's germline CDR1 is SQVTM and CDR2 ANQGSEA. CDR3 length: 13 amino acids.

V usage is TRBV18 and J usage is TRBJ1-1; 8 positions agree with TRBD1. Germline V gene data show CDR1 as KGHSH and CDR2 as LQKENI. Trimming removed 1 base from V and 5 bases from J; junction bases left unmatched: 3. The CDR3 totals 14 residues. As DNA, the CDR3 is TGTGCCAGCTCACCACTACAGGGGGGAACTGAAGCTTTCTTT. This gives the protein CASSPLQGGTEAFF.

Points on this clone: The sample carries other DNA sequences with the same CDR3. The chain couples TRBV9 to TRBJ2-7; 10 bases line up with TRBD1. Looked up from germline, CDR1 is SGDLS and CDR2 is YYNGEE. This CDR3 has 14 amino acids. V dropped 4 bases and J dropped 4; count of bases not matched to a gene: 5. CDR3 loop: CASSLRQGAYEQYF. The CDR3 nucleotides are TGTGCCAGCAGCCTCCGACAGGGGGCGTACGAGCAGTACTTC. Combining the CDR3 with reference TRBV9 and TRBJ2-7 gives the whole variable domain DSGVTQTPKHLITATGQRVTLRCSPRSGDLSVYWYQQSLDQGLQFLIQYYNGEERAKGNILERFSAQQFPDLHSELNLSSLELGDSALYFCASSLRQGAYEQYFGPGTRLTVT.

This chain connects TRBV14 to TRBJ2-1; 11 bases align to TRBD2. The CDR3 extends over 19 amino acids. Germline lookup yields CDR1 SGHDN and CDR2 FVKESK. The V segment lost 1 base and the J segment 6 bases; nucleotides outside the gene matches: 14. CDR3 protein: CASSQGEGRGLAGFNEQFF. The CDR3 coding sequence is TGTGCCAGCAGCCAAGGCGAGGGGAGAGGACTAGCGGGCTTCAATGAGCAGTTCTTC.

V gene TRBV7-9 combines with J gene TRBJ2-5; 9 nucleotides agree with TRBD2. V was clipped by 5 bases and J by 2 bases; unmatched bases: 12. Germline V gene sequence: CDR1 SEHNR, CDR2 FQNEAQ (reference sequence). The CDR3 spans 17 residues. CDR3 residues: CASSEGALAGSQETQYF. Written as DNA, the CDR3 is TGTGCCAGCAGCGAAGGGGCGCTAGCGGGATCACAAGAGACCCAGTACTTC.

The chain employs TRBV11-2 and TRBJ2-7; D might be TRBD1 (6 bases). Germline V CDR1 and CDR2: SGHAT, FQNNGV. The CDR3 spans 16 residues. With 2 bases removed from V and 0 bases from J, the gap between germline ends came to 14 bases. The CDR3 sequence: CASSLTDRPSSYEQYF. The CDR3 DNA is TGTGCCAGCAGCTTAACTGACAGGCCGAGCTCCTACGAGCAGTACTTC.

V and J are TRBV25-1 and TRBJ1-2; 7 nucleotides match TRBD1. V trimming: 3 bases; J trimming: 0 bases; junction bases outside the gene matches: 10. There are 17 residues in the CDR3. The germline V gene encodes CDR1 MGHDK and CDR2 SYGVNS. In DNA form, the CDR3 reads TGTGCCAGCAGTGATTGGGACAGCTTAGGGTCTAACTATGGCTACACCTTC. It specifies CASSDWDSLGSNYGYTF.

The V gene is TRBV6-5, the J gene TRBJ2-7; 8 bases fit TRBD1. This CDR3 spans 13 amino acids. Germline CDR1 is MNHEY and CDR2 is SVGAGI. Trimming removed 5 bases from V and 3 bases from J; junction bases left unmatched: 3. The CDR3 protein is CASSPGTGYEQYF. The CDR3 DNA follows: TGTGCCAGCAGTCCCGGGACAGGCTACGAGCAGTACTTC.

This clone has a single count. The chain is built from TRBV5-1 and TRBJ1-1; D not resolved. The V end was cut by 0 bases, the J end by 4 bases, with 7 bases between. CDR1 is SGHRS and CDR2 is YFSETQ in the germline V gene. The CDR3 is 13 amino acids. CDR3 region: CASSLGGSTEAFF. The DNA of the CDR3 is TGCGCCAGCAGCTTGGGAGGGTCCACTGAAGCTTTCTTT.

The gene calls are TRBV7-2 and TRBJ2-1, with 8 bases aligning to TRBD1. The CDR3 extends over 16 amino acids. CDR1 SGHTA and CDR2 FQGNSA come from the germline V gene. The V gene end was trimmed by 4 bases and the J gene end by 3 bases; junction bases not matched to a gene: 8. CDR3 amino acids: CASSSGTGRIYNEQFF. DNA for the CDR3: TGTGCCAGCAGCTCGGGGACAGGCAGAATCTACAATGAGCAGTTCTTC.

This rearrangement joins TRBV15 to TRBJ2-1; 9 bases fit TRBD1. The junction had 12 bases not matched to a gene; V was cut back by 3 bases and J by 6 bases. The germline CDR1 and CDR2 sequences are LNHNV and YYDKDF (reference sequence). The length of the CDR3 is 17 residues. This CDR3 reads CATSRGGTGRVGNEQFF. CDR3 bases: TGTGCCACCAGCAGGGGCGGGACAGGGCGAGTAGGCAATGAGCAGTTCTTC.

The rearrangement links TRBV4-2 to TRBJ1-2; 8 bases are shared with TRBD1. Germline CDR1 is LGHNA and CDR2 is YNFKEQ. This CDR3 has 13 amino acids. Unmatched junction bases numbered 3, after V lost 4 bases and J lost 5 bases. The CDR3 reads CASSRGQGYGYTF. Written as DNA, the CDR3 is TGTGCCAGCAGCCGTGGACAGGGTTATGGCTACACCTTC.

This chain joins TRBV5-6 and TRBJ2-7; 8 nucleotides agree with TRBD1. This CDR3 has 14 residues. Per germline, CDR1 SGHDT and CDR2 YYEEEE. Unmatched junction bases numbered 3, after V lost 4 bases and J lost 0 bases. In DNA, the CDR3 is TGTGCCAGCAGCCGGGACAGGACCTCCTACGAGCAGTACTTC. Its protein is CASSRDRTSYEQYF.

The chain recombines TRBV6-1 with TRBJ1-1; tentative D call: TRBD1 (6 bases). This CDR3 is built from 14 residues. Trimming cost V 7 bases and J 4 bases, with 16 bases left between them. The germline V gene encodes CDR1 MNHNS and CDR2 SASEGT. The CDR3: CASTGGAELTEAFF. The DNA for the CDR3 is TGTGCCAGCACCGGGGGGGCAGAACTCACTGAAGCTTTCTTT.

The rearrangement joins TRBV7-9 to TRBJ2-1; weak D call: TRBD1 (5 bases). Per germline, CDR1 SEHNR and CDR2 FQNEAQ (reference sequence). Trimming left V 8 bases short and J 9 bases short, with 14 bases between. The CDR3 loop spans 12 amino acids. CDR3 DNA sequence: TGTGCCAGCGTTAAAGGGGTGGGTGAGCAGTTCTTC. Its translation: CASVKGVGEQFF.

The V and J genes are TRBV23-1 and TRBJ2-2; 7 nucleotides line up with TRBD1. TRBV23-1 is an open reading frame, and its role is uncertain. The V segment lost 11 bases and the J segment 1 base; nucleotides outside the gene matches: 22. This CDR3 spans 19 amino acids. The CDR3 DNA reads as TGCGCCGGCGAGCGGAAGGCAGGGGGATTTAACCGGAACACCGGGGAGCTGTTTTTT. Translation gives CAGERKAGGFNRNTGELFF.

The V and J genes are TRBV5-6 and TRBJ1-1; possibly TRBD1 for D (5 bases). Deletions cut 1 base from V and 0 bases from J, with 10 bases between. The CDR3 extends over 15 amino acids. CDR1 and CDR2 (germline): SGHDT, YYEEEE. The CDR3 region is CASSLLAGLNTEAFF. CDR3 coding DNA: TGTGCCAGCAGCTTGTTGGCAGGGTTGAACACTGAAGCTTTCTTT.

The J gene is TRBJ2-1, the V gene TRBV28, with 9 bases fitting TRBD1. V lost 8 bases to trimming and J lost 10 bases; unmatched junction nucleotides: 12. CDR1 and CDR2 (germline): MDHEN, SYDVKM. CDR3 length: 14 amino acids. The CDR3 DNA follows: TGTGCCAGCGGATACAGGGGGCGCGCCCTGGAGCAGTTCTTC. This codes for CASGYRGRALEQFF.

This clone was found once. The J gene is TRBJ2-5, the V gene TRBV2; TRBD2 agrees at 14 bases. J lost 5 bases, V lost 5 bases, and 19 bases had no gene match. This CDR3 has 20 amino acids. The germline V gene encodes CDR1 SNHLY and CDR2 FYNNEI. The CDR3: CASSPPLDRLAGGPVETQYF. The CDR3 DNA is TGTGCCAGCAGTCCCCCCCTCGATCGACTAGCGGGAGGGCCCGTGGAGACCCAGTACTTC.

The CDR3 is CASSWSGSTGELFF. The CDR3 DNA follows: TGTGCCAGCAGTTGGAGCGGGAGCACCGGGGAGCTGTTTTTT. The rearrangement uses TRBV27 and TRBJ2-2; TRBD2 matches at 8 bases. The V and J ends lost 4 bases and 4 bases, in that order; junction bases with no gene match: 2. Germline V gene sequence: CDR1 MNHEY, CDR2 SMNVEV (reference sequence). This CDR3 contains 14 residues.

In its sample, this clone was seen once. The chain carries TRBV9 and TRBJ2-2; 7 nucleotides match TRBD2. The trim removed 3 bases at V and 6 bases at J, leaving 2 bases unmatched. The CDR3 sequence is 13 residues long. Germline CDR1 reads SGDLS; CDR2 reads YYNGEE. The CDR3 region has the DNA TGTGCCAGCAGCGCTGGACTAGCCGGGGAGCTGTTTTTT. Translated, it gives CASSAGLAGELFF.

CDR3 DNA: TGTGCCAGCAGTTTAGGACAGTCCTACGAGCAGTACTTC. Encoded protein: CASSLGQSYEQYF. The chain is built from TRBV28 and TRBJ2-7; tentative D call: TRBD1 (6 bases). The CDR3 loop spans 13 amino acids. The V end was cut by 2 bases, the J end by 1 base, with 6 bases between. Germline V lookup: CDR1 MDHEN, CDR2 SYDVKM. The variable domain in full, with the rest retrieved from reference TRBV28 and TRBJ2-7, is DVKVTQSSRYLVKRTGEKVFLECVQDMDHENMFWYRQDPGLGLRLIYFSYDVKMKEKGDIPEGYSVSREKKERFSLILESASTNQTSMYLCASSLGQSYEQYFGPGTRLTVT.

The genes are TRBV7-9 and TRBJ2-3, with 7 nucleotides matching TRBD1. Per the germline V gene, CDR1 is SEHNR and CDR2 is FQNEAQ (reference sequence). V lost 5 bases and J lost 1; bases outside the gene matches: 6. The CDR3 consists of 15 residues. In DNA form, the CDR3 reads TGTGCCAGCAGCGTAAGACAGGGCGGCACAGATACGCAGTATTTT. Its protein product is CASSVRQGGTDTQYF.

J is TRBJ1-6 and V is TRBV5-4, with D maybe TRBD1 (5 bases). The CDR3 runs to 14 residues. V lost 0 bases and J lost 7, with 8 bases in between. Germline CDR1 and CDR2: SGHNT and YYREEE (reference sequence). The CDR3 DNA follows: TGTGCCAGCAGCTTGGGCAGGGCCAATTCACCCCTCCACTTT. This sequence encodes CASSLGRANSPLHF.

The chain uses TRBV10-3 and TRBJ2-1, with 7 bases lining up with TRBD1. Germline CDR1 and CDR2: ENHRY and SYGVKD. The ends lost 3 bases at V and 5 bases at J; junction bases unmatched: 13. The CDR3 totals 17 residues. The CDR3 sequence is CAISDDSRWGQNNEQFF. CDR3 in DNA: TGTGCCATCAGTGATGACTCGAGATGGGGACAGAACAATGAGCAGTTCTTC.

The chain has TRBV19 and TRBJ1-2; possibly TRBD1 for D (5 bases). Germline V CDR1 and CDR2: LNHDA, SQIVND (reference sequence). The CDR3 runs to 18 residues. V dropped 5 bases and J dropped 5 bases, with 27 bases sitting between them. As DNA, the CDR3 is TGTGCCAGTAGTGACAATACGGGACTCCGTGATATTTCGTATGGCTACACCTTC. Its translation: CASSDNTGLRDISYGYTF. The whole variable domain, remainder taken from reference TRBV19 and TRBJ1-2, is DGGITQSPKYLFRKEGQNVTLSCEQNLNHDAMYWYRQDPGQGLRLIYYSQIVNDFQKGDIAEGYSVSREKKESFPLTVTSAQKNPTAFYLCASSDNTGLRDISYGYTFGSGTRLTVV.